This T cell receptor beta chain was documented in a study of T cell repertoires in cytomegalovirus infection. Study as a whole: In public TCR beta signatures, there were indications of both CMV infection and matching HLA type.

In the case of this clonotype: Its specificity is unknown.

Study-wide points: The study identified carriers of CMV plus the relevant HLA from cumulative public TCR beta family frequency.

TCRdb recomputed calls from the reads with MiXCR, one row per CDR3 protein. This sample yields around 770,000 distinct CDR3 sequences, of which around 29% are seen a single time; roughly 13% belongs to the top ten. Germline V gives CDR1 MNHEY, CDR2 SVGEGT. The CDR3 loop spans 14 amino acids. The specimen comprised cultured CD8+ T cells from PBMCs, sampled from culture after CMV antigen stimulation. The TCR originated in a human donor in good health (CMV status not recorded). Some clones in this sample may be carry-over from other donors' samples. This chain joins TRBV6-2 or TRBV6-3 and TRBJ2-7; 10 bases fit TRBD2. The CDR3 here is CASSLLAGNYDQYV. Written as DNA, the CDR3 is TGTGCCAGCAGTTTACTAGCGGGGAACTACGATCAGTACGTC.